These T cell receptor beta chains were read from a single sample in a study of shared clonotypes between healthy human individuals. Measured with immunoSEQ multiplex PCR; TCRdb has only the in-frame clones, and not every one. The table records 450,000 to 500,000 clones, roughly 78% of them present only once. The sample was PBMCs. The receptor set was obtained from a middle-aged woman in good health. Some clones in this sample may be carry-over from other donors' samples. Each CDR3 is given with its conserved first and last residue. D genes are given only for firm matches. Rows may omit the clone size; those that give it use once, few, many or a size class.

TRBJ2-7,TRBV6-1,16,NA,NA,CASSEAISGAIYEQYF,TGTGCCAGCAGTGAAGCTATAAGCGGAGCGATCTACGAGCAGTACTTC
TRBJ1-1,TRBV5-1,15,NA,many,CASSLEPDKNTEAFF,TGCGCCAGCAGCTTAGAACCAGATAAGAACACTGAAGCTTTCTTT
TRBJ1-5,TRBV19,16,TRBD1,NA,CASSGGGTVLNQPQHF,TGTGCCAGTAGTGGGGGCGGGACAGTCCTCAATCAGCCCCAGCATTTT
TRBJ1-5,TRBV9,13,NA,NA,CASSVGVNQPQHF,TGTGCCAGCAGCGTAGGAGTAAATCAGCCCCAGCATTTT
TRBJ2-3,TRBV11-2,16,NA,NA,CASSSAAKGGTDTQYF,TGTGCCAGCAGCTCCGCGGCAAAAGGGGGCACAGATACGCAGTATTTT
TRBJ1-2,TRBV7-2,16,TRBD1,NA,CASSLALSGGSYGYTF,TGTGCCAGCAGCTTAGCGCTGTCAGGGGGGTCCTATGGCTACACCTTC
TRBJ2-1,TRBV28,14,NA,NA,CASSFSRGRVRQFF,TGTGCCAGCAGTTTTTCGAGGGGGAGGGTCCGGCAGTTCTTC
TRBJ2-2,TRBV7-7,16,TRBD2,NA,CASSHGTSWDTGELFF,TGTGCCAGCAGCCACGGGACTAGCTGGGACACCGGGGAGCTGTTTTTT
TRBJ2-7,TRBV7-9,15,NA,NA,CASSLGQSSSYEQYF,TGTGCCAGCAGCTTAGGCCAGAGCTCCTCCTACGAGCAGTACTTC
TRBJ2-3,TRBV5-1,15,TRBD2,NA,CASSNGLAGADTQYF,TGCGCCAGCAGCAACGGACTAGCGGGAGCAGATACGCAGTATTTT
TRBJ2-1,TRBV28,14,NA,NA,CASRGQSSYNEQFF,TGTGCCTCACGGGGGCAGAGCTCCTACAATGAGCAGTTCTTC
TRBJ2-1,TRBV19,13,TRBD2,NA,CASSATSGSTNLF,TGTGCCAGTAGTGCGACTAGCGGGTCAACGAATCTCTTC
TRBJ2-4,TRBV7-9,14,NA,few,CASSPDGGKNIQYF,TGTGCCAGCAGCCCGGACGGAGGCAAAAACATTCAGTACTTC
TRBJ2-5,TRBV5-1,15,NA,NA,CASSLIGARQETQYF,TGCGCCAGCAGCTTGATTGGGGCCCGCCAAGAGACCCAGTACTTC
TRBJ2-7,TRBV7-2,14,TRBD1,NA,CASSRPGTVYEQYF,TGTGCCAGCAGCCGCCCCGGGACAGTCTACGAGCAGTACTTC
TRBJ2-5,TRBV15,18,NA,NA,CATSRDFAGRLFYETQYF,TGTGCCACCAGCAGAGACTTTGCGGGAAGGCTCTTCTATGAGACCCAGTACTTC
TRBJ2-1,TRBV10-1,13,NA,few,CASSEGPQGPQFF,TGCGCCAGCAGTGAGGGCCCGCAAGGCCCGCAGTTCTTC
TRBJ2-1,TRBV20-1,11,TRBD1,NA,CSARDSRKEFF,TGCAGTGCTCGGGACAGCCGAAAGGAGTTCTTC
TRBJ2-2,TRBV15,14,NA,few,CATSRDPTTGELFF,TGTGCCACCAGCAGAGATCCCACGACCGGGGAGCTGTTTTTT
TRBJ2-1,TRBV6-5,15,NA,NA,CASSYSHDAGAGQFF,TGTGCCAGCAGTTACTCCCACGACGCGGGGGCGGGACAGTTCTTC
TRBJ2-2,TRBV7-3,14,NA,NA,CASSFNSVTGELFF,TGTGCCAGCAGCTTCAACAGCGTCACCGGGGAGCTGTTTTTT
TRBJ2-3,TRBV25-1,13,TRBD2,NA,CASSFLAGDTQYF,TGTGCCAGCAGTTTTCTAGCGGGAGATACGCAGTATTTT
TRBJ2-5,TRBV18,14,NA,NA,CASSPSGGLETQYF,TGTGCCAGCTCACCATCCGGGGGCTTGGAGACCCAGTACTTC
TRBJ1-3,TRBV19,15,NA,NA,CASSIRDESGNTIYF,TGTGCCAGTAGTATTCGGGACGAATCTGGAAACACCATATATTTT
TRBJ2-5,TRBV7-2,15,NA,NA,CASSSADRVGGTQYF,TGTGCCAGCAGCTCCGCCGACAGGGTGGGGGGGACCCAGTACTTC
TRBJ2-7,TRBV28,16,TRBD2,NA,CASSSRTSGSRYEQYF,TGTGCCAGCAGTTCCCGGACTAGCGGGAGTAGGTACGAGCAGTACTTC
TRBJ1-4,TRBV6-1,15,NA,NA,CASSEWTNRGEKLFF,TGTGCCAGCAGTGAATGGACCAACCGTGGGGAAAAACTGTTTTTT
TRBJ2-7,TRBV30,14,TRBD2,NA,CAWRLAGGGYEQYF,TGTGCCTGGAGGCTAGCGGGAGGAGGGTACGAGCAGTACTTC